This TCR beta chain was sequenced during a study of blood T cell repertoires in COVID-19. Study background: Material from acute and convalescent COVID-19 was sourced from the United States, Italy and Spain.

Per the original methods: Quantification of nucleated cells was approximated via reference gene primer amplification. TCRdb's table, derived via immunoSEQ multiplex PCR, lists solely in-frame clones and lacks some. That table furnishes V, J and clone size, whereas the DNA furnished D and trimming. The sample yields about 270,000 clones, 89% seen once. CDR1 and CDR2 (germline): SGHRS, YFSETQ. The germline V and J ends were trimmed by 1 base and 1 base, with 11 bases remaining between them. The CDR3 covers 15 residues. This chain uses TRBV5-1 with TRBJ1-1; maybe TRBD1 (5 bases). Sequencing input: peripheral blood. The clonotype comes from a man aged 45-60 years with acute or convalescent COVID-19. CDR3 loop: CASSLFDSKNTEAFF. The CDR3, as DNA: TGCGCCAGCAGCTTGTTCGACAGCAAGAACACTGAAGCTTTCTTT.